The source of this TCR beta chain is a study of blood T cell repertoires in COVID-19. This clone was counted a few times. Donors were grouped by their self-reported clinical history. Two negative PCRs, clearance, or symptom resolution were required of recovered Cohort 3 donors. V dropped 3 bases and J dropped 2; count of bases not matched to a gene: 6. The germline CDR1 and CDR2 sequences are SGHVS and FQNEAQ. CDR3 size: 16 residues. Sequencing used immunoSEQ multiplex PCR; TCRdb keeps in-frame clones, though not all of them. This table has 200,000 to 250,000 clones, 88% appearing once. Sequencing was done on a sample of PBMCs or T cells enriched from blood (not recorded which). The J gene is TRBJ1-5, the V gene TRBV7-8; 8 nucleotides match TRBD1. The receptor was isolated from a woman in her 30s who had recovered from COVID-19. The CDR3: CASSFSGGPGNQPQHF. In nucleotides, the CDR3 is TGTGCCAGCAGCTTCTCAGGGGGCCCTGGCAATCAGCCCCAGCATTTT.